The next 28 T cell receptor beta chains were all read from a single sample in a study of tissue T cells after allogeneic stem cell transplantation. Produced via immunoSEQ multiplex PCR; TCRdb's table is partial and in-frame only. The sample consists of thousands of clones, 65% to 80% of them appearing once. Sequences were obtained from blood. These receptors were taken from a female BALB/c mouse in good health. MHC haplotype of the mouse line: H2-d.

Details on this clone: Any gene name here is a mouse gene name. The missing CDR3 end, 1 residue past where the read stops, is filled in from the germline J gene. This rearrangement joins TRBV19 to TRBJ2-1, with a possible D match to TRBD2 (7 bases). The CDR3 has 13 amino acids. Per germline, CDR1 FNHDT and CDR2 SITEND (reference sequence). The V and J ends lost 6 bases and 1 base respectively, with 8 bases between them. CDR3 DNA (partial): TGTGCCAGCAAGGGGGGGAACTATGCTGAGCAGTTC. Protein: CASKGGNYAEQF. The entire CDR3 is CASKGGNYAEQFF.

In its sample, this clone was seen a few times. Genes and germline are mouse. The CDR3 is cut off 1 residue early in the read; its end comes from the germline J gene. V and J are TRBV20 and TRBJ1-3; 8 nucleotides agree with TRBD1. V was pared by 4 bases and J by 8 bases, with 4 bases of the junction left unmatched. CDR1 and CDR2 from the germline V gene are GFQATS and STVNSAI. The CDR3 extends over 12 amino acids. The part of the CDR3 DNA that was read is TGTGGTGCTACAGGGGGCTCCCATACGCTCTAT. Translated, it gives CGATGGSHTLY. The CDR3 as a whole reads CGATGGSHTLYF.

This clone was seen more than once but under ten times. Genes and germline come from the mouse. The read is 1 residue too short to cover the CDR3 end, so that end is filled in from the germline J gene. The chain recombines TRBV2 with TRBJ1-4; D is perhaps TRBD1 (5 bases). The CDR3 runs to 15 residues. Deletions cut 0 bases from V and 3 bases from J, with 8 bases between. The germline V gene encodes CDR1 LGHNA and CDR2 YSYQKL. CDR3 DNA, as far as it was read: TGTGCCAGCAGCCAAGACCCAGGGACCAACGAAAGATTATTT. Translation: CASSQDPGTNERLF. The whole CDR3 protein is CASSQDPGTNERLFF.

In its sample, this clone was seen a few times. The gene symbols are mouse symbols. The read ends 1 residue before the CDR3 terminus; that terminus is restored from the germline J gene. The chain couples TRBV13-2 to TRBJ2-7; 10 positions match TRBD1. The CDR3 runs to 14 residues. V gave up 0 bases and J gave up 4 bases; unmatched junction bases: 1. Germline CDR1 NNHNN, CDR2 SYGAGS (reference sequence). The CDR3 loop reads CASGDAGQGYEQYF. CDR3 DNA, as far as it was read: TGTGCCAGCGGTGATGCGGGACAGGGGTATGAACAGTAC.

On this clone itself: Mouse names are used for the genes. The read ends 1 residue before the CDR3 terminus; that terminus is restored from the germline J gene. This chain links TRBV4 with TRBJ1-3, with 7 bases identical to TRBD1. Trimming took 5 bases from V and 4 from J; bases not matched to a gene: 5. This CDR3 has 14 residues. Germline CDR1 reads LGHDT; CDR2 reads YNNKQL (reference sequence). The CDR3 spells CASSRQDRGNTLYF. CDR3 DNA (partial): TGTGCCAGCAGCCGCCAGGACAGGGGAAATACGCTCTAT.

Comments on this clone: Gene names follow the mouse nomenclature. The missing CDR3 end, 1 residue past where the read stops, is filled in from the germline J gene. The chain has TRBV20 and TRBJ1-5, with 7 bases lining up with TRBD1. Trimming took 2 bases from V and 4 from J; bases not matched to a gene: 2. Germline CDR1 is GFQATS and CDR2 is STVNSAI. The CDR3 contains 13 residues. The part of the CDR3 DNA that was read is TGTGGTGCTAGGCCGGGACAGAACCAGGCTCCGCTT. It codes for CGARPGQNQAPL. The full CDR3 protein reads CGARPGQNQAPLF.

Note on this clone: Gene and germline names: mouse. The read ends 1 residue before the CDR3 terminus; that terminus is restored from the germline J gene. J is TRBJ2-3 and V is TRBV4, with 9 bases that match TRBD1. This CDR3 region has 15 residues. Germline V gene sequence: CDR1 LGHDT, CDR2 YNNKQL (reference sequence). V gave up 5 bases and J gave up 0 bases; unmatched junction bases: 3. The CDR3 region is CASSRQGVSAETLYF. Incomplete CDR3 DNA: TGTGCCAGCAGCCGACAGGGGGTTAGTGCAGAAACGCTGTAT.

With regard to this clone: The germline and genes are mouse ones. The observed sequence ends 1 residue before the CDR3 terminus, with the missing tail filled in from the germline J gene. V usage is TRBV29 and J usage is TRBJ2-2, with 8 bases identical to TRBD1. Germline CDR1 is MSHET and CDR2 is SYDVDS. This CDR3 is 13 amino acids long. With 7 bases clipped from V and 4 bases from J, the junction kept 2 bases outside the gene matches. CDR3 DNA, as far as it was read: TGTGCTAGCACAGGGGGCGGCACCGGGCAGCTCTAC. Its translation is CASTGGGTGQLY. The complete CDR3 protein is CASTGGGTGQLYF.

Remarks on this clone: The germline and genes are mouse ones. The CDR3 end is not reached by the read, which stops 1 residue before it; the germline J gene fills it in. The V call is TRBV31, the J call TRBJ2-7; no definite D call. The CDR3 runs to 11 residues. Germline CDR1 is GKSSPN and CDR2 is SITVG. The V end lost 1 base, the J end lost 5 bases, and 6 bases lay between the germline ends. The CDR3 bases that were read are TGTGCCTGGAGTCCATGGGATGAACAGTAC. Its protein product is CAWSPWDEQY. The full-length CDR3 reads as CAWSPWDEQYF.

In regard to this clone: Gene names refer to mouse genes. The missing CDR3 end, 1 residue past where the read stops, is filled in from the germline J gene. V gene TRBV19 combines with J gene TRBJ2-5; maybe TRBD2 (6 bases). Germline CDR1 FNHDT, CDR2 SITEND (reference sequence). V lost 2 bases, J lost 2 bases, and 9 bases lay in between. This CDR3 comprises 14 residues. Incomplete CDR3 DNA: TGTGCCAGCAGTATTGCTGGGGTCCAAGACACCCAGTAC. Translated: CASSIAGVQDTQY. The CDR3 reads in full as CASSIAGVQDTQYF.

This clone was seen a few times. The listed genes are named as in mouse. The read finishes 1 residue shy of the CDR3 end, and the germline J gene is used to complete it. V is TRBV3 and J is TRBJ1-5; 7 bases align to TRBD1. The CDR3 covers 14 residues. V was pared by 5 bases and J by 1 base, with 2 bases of the junction left unmatched. Germline CDR1 SNHLY, CDR2 FYNGKV (reference sequence). The CDR3 here is CASSLGQNNQAPLF. The CDR3 DNA, read in part, is TGTGCCAGCAGCCTGGGACAGAACAACCAGGCTCCGCTT.

A note on this clone: Mouse gene names and germline throughout. The read terminates 1 residue before the CDR3 end, so the remaining end is supplied by the germline J gene. This chain links TRBV13-1 with TRBJ2-5; TRBD1 aligns across 10 bases. With 3 bases clipped from V and 3 bases from J, the junction kept 7 bases outside the gene matches. CDR1 is NSHNY and CDR2 is SYGAGN in the germline V gene. The CDR3 consists of 16 residues. CDR3 bases read: TGTGCCAGCAGTGCGTCCTCGGGACAGGGGCAAGACACCCAGTAC. Its translation: CASSASSGQGQDTQY. The CDR3 in its entirety is CASSASSGQGQDTQYF.

Regarding this clone: The gene names given are mouse names. The part of the CDR3 DNA that was read is TGCACCTGCAGTGCAGATCCCTATGCTGAGCAGTTC. This gives the protein CTCSADPYAEQF. The full CDR3 is CTCSADPYAEQFF. The chain recombines TRBV1 with TRBJ2-1; D not resolved. The sequence runs out 1 residue before the end of the CDR3; the remainder is reconstructed from the germline J gene. Germline lookup yields CDR1 NSQYPW and CDR2 LRSPGD (reference sequence). This CDR3 is built from 13 residues. The V and J ends lost 0 bases and 3 bases respectively, with 3 bases between them.

Of note for this clone: Gene names denote mouse genes. The CDR3 extends 1 residue past the end of the read, so its final part is completed from the germline J gene. J is TRBJ2-5 and V is TRBV17; D is unresolved. The V gene lost 2 bases and the J gene lost 2 bases, with 2 bases spanning the gap. This CDR3 has 12 amino acids. The germline V gene has CDR1 MNHDT and CDR2 YYDKIL. CDR3 sequence: CASSRLQDTQYF. The part of the CDR3 DNA that was read is TGTGCTAGCAGTAGACTCCAAGACACCCAGTAC.

Notes on this clone: The listed genes are named as in mouse. Read coverage stops 1 residue before the CDR3 terminus; the germline J gene supplies the remainder. This sequence joins TRBV19 and TRBJ2-7, with TRBD2 matching 11 bases. Germline values: CDR1 FNHDT, CDR2 SITEND (reference sequence). V lost 5 bases to trimming and J lost 4 bases; unmatched junction nucleotides: 5. CDR3 length: 14 residues. CDR3 region: CASRPGTGGYEQYF. The DNA read from the CDR3 is TGTGCCAGCAGACCCGGGACTGGGGGTTATGAACAGTAC. Full variable domain (missing parts from reference TRBV19 and TRBJ2-7): GGIITQTPKFLIGQEGQKLTLKCQQNFNHDTMYWYRQDSGKGLRLIYYSITENDLQKGDLSEGYDASREKKSSFSLTVTSAQKNEMAVFLCASRPGTGGYEQYFGPGTRLTVL.

A word on this clone: Gene and germline names: mouse. The read falls 1 residue short of the CDR3 end, and the missing part is taken from the germline J gene. The chain uses TRBV5 and TRBJ2-7; no firm D call. The V gene lost 0 bases and the J gene lost 0 bases, with 12 bases spanning the gap. From germline, CDR1 is LGHNA and CDR2 YNLKQL (reference sequence). The CDR3 has 16 residues. CDR3 sequence: CASSQDRAGSSYEQYF. CDR3 bases read: TGTGCCAGCAGCCAAGATAGGGCAGGAAGCTCCTATGAACAGTAC.

A note on this clone: Genes and germline come from the mouse. The CDR3 end is not reached by the read, which stops 1 residue before it; the germline J gene fills it in. The chain uses TRBV13-2 and TRBJ1-2; D unclear. This CDR3 has 11 amino acids. The germline V and J ends were trimmed by 5 bases and 4 bases, with 6 bases remaining between them. The germline gives CDR1 NNHNN, CDR2 SYGAGS (reference sequence). CDR3 amino acids: CASGVGSDYTF. The sequenced part of the CDR3 DNA is TGTGCCAGCGGAGTCGGCTCCGACTACACC.

This clone was counted only a few times. Gene names refer to mouse genes. The missing CDR3 end, 1 residue past where the read stops, is filled in from the germline J gene. The chain couples TRBV13-2 to TRBJ2-7, with D tentatively TRBD2 (7 bases). This CDR3 has 13 residues. Germline CDR1 NNHNN, CDR2 SYGAGS (reference sequence). V was cut by 1 base and J by 6 bases, with 11 bases left in between. The sequenced part of the CDR3 DNA is TGTGCCAGCGGTGATCGGGGGGCGCTTGAACAGTAC. Amino acid sequence: CASGDRGALEQY. The entire CDR3 sequence reads CASGDRGALEQYF.

Concerning this clone: Genes and germline are mouse. The read comes to an end 1 residue before the CDR3 does, leaving the germline J gene to fill in the end. The chain recombines TRBV13-2 with TRBJ2-5, with 11 bases aligning to TRBD2. In germline, CDR1 is NNHNN, CDR2 SYGAGS (reference sequence). The CDR3 is 16 residues long. J lost 6 bases, V lost 2 bases, and 8 bases had no gene match. CDR3 DNA, as far as it was read: TGTGCCAGCGGTGACCGACTGGGGGGGAGAGGGGACACCCAGTAC. Its translation: CASGDRLGGRGDTQY. The whole CDR3 is CASGDRLGGRGDTQYF.

This clone was counted only a few times. Genes here carry mouse names. The CDR3 end falls 1 residue outside the read, so it is completed with the germline J gene. J is TRBJ2-7 and V is TRBV13-2; D remains ambiguous. V was pared by 2 bases and J by 4 bases, with 10 bases between. The CDR3 is 13 residues long. CDR1 and CDR2 from the germline V gene are NNHNN and SYGAGS (reference sequence). The CDR3 DNA, read in part, is TGTGCCAGCGGTGACCGCGCCGGGTATGAACAGTAC. This translates into CASGDRAGYEQY. The CDR3 reads in full as CASGDRAGYEQYF.

In this sample, this clone turned up a few times. Gene and germline names: mouse. The DNA ends 1 residue before the CDR3 does, and the rest of the CDR3 is filled in from the germline J gene. The chain employs TRBV3 and TRBJ2-7; a possible D gene is TRBD2 (5 bases). CDR1 is SNHLY, CDR2 FYNGKV, per germline (reference sequence). Trimming took off 0 bases at V and 3 bases at J, with 9 bases between the two ends. This CDR3 has 14 amino acids. The part of the CDR3 DNA that was read is TGTGCCAGCAGCTTAGCGCCTGGGCTCTATGAACAGTAC. The encoded protein is CASSLAPGLYEQY. The CDR3 in its entirety is CASSLAPGLYEQYF.

This clone has only a few counts. Genes and germline come from the mouse. With the read ending 1 residue before the CDR3 end, the germline J gene is used to fill in that end. The rearrangement joins TRBV13-2 to TRBJ2-7; TRBD2 agrees at 9 bases. J gave up 2 bases and V 0 bases, and 6 bases lay outside the gene matches. The V gene's germline CDR1 is NNHNN and CDR2 SYGAGS (reference sequence). The CDR3 totals 16 residues. Partial CDR3 DNA: TGTGCCAGCGGTGATGCATCCGGGACTGGGCCCTATGAACAGTAC. Amino acids: CASGDASGTGPYEQY. The whole CDR3 sequence is CASGDASGTGPYEQYF.

About this clone: The genes and germline here are from mouse. The CDR3 goes on 1 residue after the read ends, and that part is filled in from the germline J gene. The V gene is TRBV13-1, the J gene TRBJ1-1; 7 bases are a match to TRBD1. The CDR3 is 14 residues long. Trimming cost V 1 base and J 4 bases; bases outside gene matches: 4. The germline CDR1 and CDR2 sequences are NSHNY and SYGAGN. CDR3 DNA (partial): TGTGCCAGCAGTGATTCAGGGGGGGGCACAGAAGTCTTC. Protein product: CASSDSGGGTEVF. From start to end, the CDR3 is CASSDSGGGTEVFF.

Comment on this clone: The gene names here belong to mouse. From the germline J gene comes the end of the CDR3, since the read stops 1 residue before it. The chain combines TRBV2 with TRBJ2-7, with TRBD2 identical over 10 bases. Germline CDR1 and CDR2: LGHNA and YSYQKL. The V gene end was trimmed by 1 base and the J gene end by 7 bases; junction bases not matched to a gene: 1. This CDR3 has 13 amino acids. The sequenced CDR3 bases are TGTGCCAGCAGCCAAGCGGGACTGGGGGAACAGTAC. It specifies CASSQAGLGEQY. The CDR3, in full, reads CASSQAGLGEQYF.

Points on this clone: Gene names are mouse gene names. The DNA ends 1 residue before the CDR3 does, and the rest of the CDR3 is filled in from the germline J gene. J is TRBJ2-5 and V is TRBV1; D is possibly TRBD2 (6 bases). The V gene's germline CDR1 is NSQYPW and CDR2 LRSPGD (reference sequence). Trimming pared 1 base from V and 0 bases from J, leaving 8 bases between. The CDR3 totals 15 residues. The CDR3 bases that were read are TGCACCTGCAGTGCAGTGGGACTTAACCAAGACACCCAGTAC. Amino acids: CTCSAVGLNQDTQY. The entire CDR3 protein is CTCSAVGLNQDTQYF. Combining the CDR3 with reference TRBV1 and TRBJ2-5 gives the whole variable domain VTLLEQNPRWRLVPRGQAVNLRCILKNSQYPWMSWYQQDLQKQLQWLFTLRSPGDKEVKSLPGADYLATRVTDTELRLQVANMSQGRTLYCTCSAVGLNQDTQYFGPGTRLLVL.

This clone occurred a few times. Germline and genes here are mouse. From the germline J gene comes the end of the CDR3, since the read stops 1 residue before it. The chain is built from TRBV1 and TRBJ1-5; D may be TRBD1 (5 bases). There are 14 residues in the CDR3. The V gene's germline CDR1 is NSQYPW and CDR2 LRSPGD (reference sequence). V gave up 2 bases and J gave up 1 base, with 6 bases separating them. The CDR3 bases that were read are TGCACCTGCAGTGCAAGGGACAACAACCAGGCTCCGCTT. Its translation: CTCSARDNNQAPL. The entire CDR3 sequence reads CTCSARDNNQAPLF.

This clone was seen only once. The germline and genes are mouse ones. The sequenced fragment ends 1 residue before the CDR3 boundary, so the rest is inferred from the germline J gene. V usage is TRBV14 and J usage is TRBJ2-1; no definite D call. The CDR3 runs to 11 residues. Per germline, CDR1 SGHDT and CDR2 FRDEAV. Trimming stripped 3 bases from V and 3 bases from J, with 1 base between. CDR3: CASSSYAEQFF. CDR3 DNA (partial): TGTGCCAGCAGTTCCTATGCTGAGCAGTTC. Full variable domain (outside the CDR3, taken from reference TRBV14 and TRBJ2-1): EAGVTQSPRYAVLQEGQAVSFWCDPISGHDTLYWYQQPRDQGPQLLVYFRDEAVIDNSQLPSDRFSAVRPKGTNSTLKIQSAKQGDTATYLCASSSYAEQFFGPGTRLTVL.

As concerns this clone: Mouse germline and gene names are used. CDR3 DNA, as far as it was read: TGTGCCAGCAGCCATGCGACTGGGAATGAACAGTAC. Its protein product is CASSHATGNEQY. The complete CDR3 sequence is CASSHATGNEQYF. The chain links TRBV5 to TRBJ2-7, with 7 bases lining up with TRBD2. The sequence runs out 1 residue before the end of the CDR3; the remainder is reconstructed from the germline J gene. The CDR3 spans 13 residues. Germline V gene sequence: CDR1 LGHNA, CDR2 YNLKQL (reference sequence). The junction had 4 bases not matched to a gene; V was cut back by 3 bases and J by 5 bases.